This TCR beta chain emerged from a study of blood T cell repertoires in COVID-19. In the authors' methods: Using reference gene primer amplification, nucleated cell counts were estimated. The assay was immunoSEQ multiplex PCR, and TCRdb's table has in-frame clones only and misses some. Clonal size and the V and J genes are those of that table, whereas D and trimming came from the DNA. This table has more than 95,000 clones, 83% appearing once. The germline V gene has CDR1 SGHDT and CDR2 YYEEEE. The CDR3 totals 13 residues. The V gene end was trimmed by 7 bases and the J gene end by 7 bases; junction bases not matched to a gene: 9.

Specimen: peripheral blood. The receptor's source is a man under 40 with acute or convalescent COVID-19. The chain recombines TRBV5-6 with TRBJ2-7, with 9 bases that match TRBD2. DNA for the CDR3: TGTGCCAGCGGAAGACCTAGCGGGGTTGAGCAGTACTTC. Amino acid sequence: CASGRPSGVEQYF.